The clone carrying this T cell receptor beta chain has just a few counts. TCR beta CDR3 sequences were amplified from RNA transcripts. The primer set for the first-round RT-PCR of the TCR CDR3 was HTBI. TCRdb recomputed calls from the multiplex PCR reads with MiXCR, one row per CDR3 protein. The profile shows over 300,000 distinct CDR3 sequences, approximately 15% of them singletons. V lost 3 bases and J lost 7; bases outside the gene matches: 6. Germline CDR1 and CDR2: DFQATT and SNEGSKA (reference sequence). The CDR3 has 13 residues. This sample is drawn from a study of T cells in Graves' hyperthyroidism and ophthalmopathy.

Sequenced input: blood. The chain is built from TRBV20-1 and TRBJ2-7, with 10 nucleotides matching TRBD1. This clonotype was obtained from a woman aged 55 to 70 with Graves' hyperthyroidism. In DNA, the CDR3 is TGCAGTGCTAGCGACAGGGGGCTGGAAGAGCAGTACTTC. This codes for CSASDRGLEEQYF.